Listed below are T cell receptor beta chains from one sample, sequenced in a study of blood T cell repertoires in COVID-19. Sequencing was performed with immunoSEQ multiplex PCR; in TCRdb, only in-frame clones are kept and a portion is missing. The sample holds just under 350,000 clones, 65% to 85% seen once. Sequencing input: peripheral blood. These receptors originate from a man between 25 and 39 years old with active or convalescent COVID-19. CDR3s include the opening cysteine and the closing phenylalanine or tryptophan.

TRBV10-2	CASSAVGGKTEAFF
TRBV28	CASSEGRAGGYEQYF
TRBV28	CASSIVDRGQTEAFF
TRBV15	CATSRRTGGSNQPQHF
TRBV30	CAFRGARNTEAFF
TRBV5-6	CASSWPGGANVLTF
TRBV7-9	CASTLRTSIYNEQFF
TRBV2	CASSDGRGHGYTF
TRBV28	CASSGSRDTQYF
TRBV5-1	CASSPNTGVHTEAFF
TRBV6-5	CASSTGTTNEKLFF
TRBV7-2	CASSSSRDRAYEQYF
TRBV3-1/TRBV3-2	CASSQGGFYNEQFF
TRBV7-8	CASSGRRVAANEQFF
TRBV20-1	CSAPGGSAFF
TRBV7-6	CASSLSGGIAGGPQETQYF
TRBV7-3	CASSFAVNTEAFF
TRBV29-1	CSVEDKDSYEQYF
TRBV7-3	CASSYLGRDTEAFF
TRBV6-6	CASSLGPNYGYTF
TRBV6-5	CASGGANTGELFF
TRBV19	CASSLSGTGFGTDTQYF
TRBV5-3	CARSTPGAQRGQETQYF
TRBV24-1	CATRKRFTSYEQYF
TRBV7-9	CASSLARRDSAAGQPQHF
TRBV7-8	CASSSLRQTAYNEQFF
TRBV5-4	CASSLRLALSTDTQYF
TRBV15	CATSHGTGVAYGYTF
TRBV28	CASSSTGTSAYNEQFF
TRBV6-5	CASTPPGQSSYGYTF
TRBV9	CASSARGLNTGELFF
TRBV7-3	CASSLRGFNSPLHF
TRBV4-1	CASSQDSRQPGEAFF
TRBV5-8	CASSLTTYNEQFF
TRBV5-6	CASSSRDREYEQYF
TRBV7-2	CASSSQENTEAFF
TRBV28	CASSLYGAGANVLTF
TRBV24-1	CATSDQDSYGYTF
TRBV9	CASSVGAYNEQFF
TRBV18	CASSPSRTAADTEAFF
TRBV4-1	CASSQDGAAYNEQFF
TRBV3-1/TRBV3-2	CASSRQGTATEAFF
TRBV6-5	CASRTPERGTEAFF
TRBV7-9	CASSPDRSYSNQPQHF
TRBV19	CASSSIHGADTQYF
TRBV19	CASALVGGVSTNEKLFF
TRBV30	CAWSQDRNEKLFF
TRBV11-1	CASSSRDFYEQYF
TRBV30	CAWSPWTSGRVRELFF